This TCR beta chain was recovered during a study of cytomegalovirus exposure and HLA in healthy donors. To note about this clone: The target antigen is unknown.

Broader study findings: TCR sequences were mostly rare, though some public TCRs occurred in many donors.

It was with 60 Vbeta and 13 Jbeta primers that the PCR ran. Some clones are missing from TCRdb's copy, which holds only in-frame ones; the method was immunoSEQ multiplex PCR. The sample lists tens of thousands of clones, roughly 82% seen once, with 3.6% in the top ten. The V and J ends lost 6 bases and 11 bases respectively, with 19 bases between them. The CDR3 spans 13 residues. Per germline, CDR1 MNHEY and CDR2 SMNVEV (reference sequence). J is TRBJ2-5 and V is TRBV27, with D possibly matching TRBD1 (6 bases). This receptor was taken from a woman aged 18 to 35 in good health and CMV-seronegative. Material for sequencing was PBMCs. The DNA of the CDR3 is TGTGCCAGCAGCAGGGACACCCGTGTTCAGCAGTACTTC. This sequence encodes CASSRDTRVQQYF.